This is a list of T cell receptor beta chains from one sample in a study of T-cell memory formation after mild COVID-19. In TCRdb, the 5' RACE reads were re-called with MiXCR into one record per CDR3 protein. The table records some 310,000 distinct CDR3 sequences, 20% to 25% of them present only once. The sample was PBMCs or a T cell subset sorted from them (not recorded which). These receptors all come from a man younger than 35 who had mild COVID-19 (a few samples of this study predate the infection). Cell type and time point are not known. The CDR3 runs from the conserved cysteine through the conserved F or W. A D gene is named only where the DNA matches it firmly. Rows give clone size only sometimes, using once, few, many, or a class for an expanded clone.

j_call: TRBJ2-4
v_call: TRBV5-1
clone_size: .
d_call: .
cdr3_aa: CASSLDAGRNIQYF
cdr3_nt: TGCGCCAGCAGCTTGGACGCGGGTCGGAACATTCAGTACTTC

j_call: TRBJ2-1
v_call: TRBV7-8
clone_size: .
d_call: TRBD1
cdr3_aa: CASSSPGTGAARTQFF
cdr3_nt: TGTGCCAGCAGCTCTCCGGGGACAGGGGCCGCTCGGACCCAGTTCTTC

j_call: TRBJ1-2
v_call: TRBV13
clone_size: .
d_call: .
cdr3_aa: CASSAGTSGGYTF
cdr3_nt: TGTGCCAGCAGCGCCGGGACTTCGGGAGGCTACACCTTC

j_call: TRBJ2-5
v_call: TRBV11-2
clone_size: .
d_call: TRBD2
cdr3_aa: CASSSPAGGQETQYF
cdr3_nt: TGTGCCAGCAGCTCCCCGGCGGGGGGGCAAGAGACCCAGTACTTC

j_call: TRBJ2-5
v_call: TRBV11-3
clone_size: few
d_call: .
cdr3_aa: CASSASFQETQYF
cdr3_nt: TGTGCCAGCAGCGCTAGTTTTCAAGAGACCCAGTACTTC

j_call: TRBJ2-5
v_call: TRBV9
clone_size: .
d_call: TRBD2
cdr3_aa: CASSPRRTSGDQETQYF
cdr3_nt: TGTGCCAGCAGCCCACGACGGACTAGCGGGGACCAAGAGACCCAGTACTTC

j_call: TRBJ1-4
v_call: TRBV11-2
clone_size: .
d_call: .
cdr3_aa: CASSHLRRTNEKLFF
cdr3_nt: TGTGCCAGCAGCCACCTCCGGAGGACTAATGAAAAACTGTTTTTT

j_call: TRBJ1-2
v_call: TRBV29-1
clone_size: once
d_call: .
cdr3_aa: CSVTRPNYGYTF
cdr3_nt: TGCAGCGTTACAAGACCCAACTATGGCTACACCTTC

j_call: TRBJ2-1
v_call: TRBV6-6
clone_size: few
d_call: TRBD2
cdr3_aa: CASSPSGGASEQFF
cdr3_nt: TGTGCCAGCAGTCCTAGCGGGGGGGCGTCGGAGCAGTTCTTC

j_call: TRBJ1-2
v_call: TRBV5-1
clone_size: few
d_call: .
cdr3_aa: CASGGYPYEGYTF
cdr3_nt: TGCGCCAGCGGGGGATACCCCTATGAGGGCTACACCTTC

j_call: TRBJ2-1
v_call: TRBV5-1
clone_size: few
d_call: .
cdr3_aa: CASSLEGRNNEQFF
cdr3_nt: TGCGCCAGCAGCTTGGAGGGCAGAAACAATGAGCAGTTCTTC

j_call: TRBJ1-2
v_call: TRBV6-5
clone_size: .
d_call: .
cdr3_aa: CASSPDPVYGYTF
cdr3_nt: TGTGCCAGCAGTCCGGACCCGGTCTATGGCTACACCTTC

j_call: TRBJ2-2
v_call: TRBV9
clone_size: .
d_call: .
cdr3_aa: CASSVAPTGELFF
cdr3_nt: TGTGCCAGCAGCGTAGCGCCCACCGGGGAGCTGTTTTTT

j_call: TRBJ2-7
v_call: TRBV6-5
clone_size: few
d_call: TRBD2
cdr3_aa: CASSFGRAGGYEQYF
cdr3_nt: TGTGCCAGCAGTTTCGGTAGGGCGGGGGGCTACGAGCAGTACTTC

j_call: TRBJ2-5
v_call: TRBV15
clone_size: .
d_call: .
cdr3_aa: CATSRDEETQYF
cdr3_nt: TGTGCCACCAGCAGAGATGAAGAGACCCAGTACTTC

j_call: TRBJ1-2
v_call: TRBV15
clone_size: few
d_call: .
cdr3_aa: CATSRTDSGVLYGYTF
cdr3_nt: TGTGCCACCAGCAGGACTGATTCGGGGGTGCTCTATGGCTACACCTTC

j_call: TRBJ1-2
v_call: TRBV12-3/TRBV12-4
clone_size: .
d_call: TRBD1
cdr3_aa: CASSRGQGYGYTF
cdr3_nt: TGTGCCAGCAGTCGAGGACAGGGCTATGGCTACACCTTC

j_call: TRBJ2-2
v_call: TRBV6-6
clone_size: .
d_call: .
cdr3_aa: CASFGVGTGELFF
cdr3_nt: TGTGCCAGTTTCGGTGTGGGCACCGGGGAGCTGTTTTTT

j_call: TRBJ2-2
v_call: TRBV20-1
clone_size: few
d_call: .
cdr3_aa: CSARQGGPGELFF
cdr3_nt: TGCAGTGCTAGACAGGGAGGCCCCGGGGAGCTGTTTTTT

j_call: TRBJ2-7
v_call: TRBV3-1
clone_size: .
d_call: .
cdr3_aa: CASSPTGRAYEQYF
cdr3_nt: TGTGCCAGCAGCCCGACGGGACGGGCCTACGAGCAGTACTTC

j_call: TRBJ2-5
v_call: TRBV14
clone_size: few
d_call: .
cdr3_aa: CASSRNGIRETQYF
cdr3_nt: TGTGCCAGCAGCCGGAACGGGATTCGCGAGACCCAGTACTTC

j_call: TRBJ2-2
v_call: TRBV4-1
clone_size: .
d_call: TRBD2
cdr3_aa: CASSPWGGENTGELFF
cdr3_nt: TGCGCCAGCAGCCCCTGGGGAGGGGAGAACACCGGGGAGCTGTTTTTT